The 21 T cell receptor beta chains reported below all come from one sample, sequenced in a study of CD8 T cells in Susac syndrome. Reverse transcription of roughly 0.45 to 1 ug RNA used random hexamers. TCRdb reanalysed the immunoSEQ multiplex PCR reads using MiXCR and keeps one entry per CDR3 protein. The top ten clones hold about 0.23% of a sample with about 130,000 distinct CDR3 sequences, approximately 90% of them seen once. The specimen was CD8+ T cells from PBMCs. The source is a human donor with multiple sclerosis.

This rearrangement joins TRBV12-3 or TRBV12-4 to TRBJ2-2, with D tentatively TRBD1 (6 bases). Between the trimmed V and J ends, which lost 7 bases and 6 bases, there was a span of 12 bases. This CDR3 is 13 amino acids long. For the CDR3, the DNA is TGTGCCAGCAAAGGGACATTGGCCGGGGAGCTGTTTTTT. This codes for CASKGTLAGELFF.

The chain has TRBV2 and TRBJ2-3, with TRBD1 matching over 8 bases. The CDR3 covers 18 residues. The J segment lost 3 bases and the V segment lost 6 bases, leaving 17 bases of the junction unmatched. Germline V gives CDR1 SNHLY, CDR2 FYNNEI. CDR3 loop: CASRAGTGEFSGTDTQYF. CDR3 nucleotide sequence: TGTGCCAGCAGGGCCGGGACAGGAGAGTTCTCAGGGACAGATACGCAGTATTTT.

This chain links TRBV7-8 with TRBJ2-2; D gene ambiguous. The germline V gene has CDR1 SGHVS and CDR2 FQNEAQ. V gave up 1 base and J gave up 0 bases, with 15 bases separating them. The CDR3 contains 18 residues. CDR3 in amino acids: CASSLGAVFITNTGELFF. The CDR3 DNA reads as TGTGCCAGCAGCTTAGGGGCAGTGTTTATTACGAACACCGGGGAGCTGTTTTTT.

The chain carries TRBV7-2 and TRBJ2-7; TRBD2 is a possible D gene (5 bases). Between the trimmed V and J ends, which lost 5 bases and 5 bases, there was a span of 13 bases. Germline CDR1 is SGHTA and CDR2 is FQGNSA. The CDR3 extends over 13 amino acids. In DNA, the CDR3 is TGTGCCAGCAGCCCTAGCCCGGGCCACGAGCAGTACTTC. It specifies CASSPSPGHEQYF.

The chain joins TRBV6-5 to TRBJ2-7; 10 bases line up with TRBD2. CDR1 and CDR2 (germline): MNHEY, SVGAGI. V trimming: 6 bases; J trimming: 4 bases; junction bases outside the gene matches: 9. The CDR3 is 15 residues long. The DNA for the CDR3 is TGTGCCAGCAGCCTCCAGCTAGCGGGAGCATACGAGCAGTACTTC. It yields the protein CASSLQLAGAYEQYF.

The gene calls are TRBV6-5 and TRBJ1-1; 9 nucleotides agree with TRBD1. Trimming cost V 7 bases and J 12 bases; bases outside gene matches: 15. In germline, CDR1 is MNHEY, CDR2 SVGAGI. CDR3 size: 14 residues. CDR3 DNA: TGTGCCAGCATCCCTGCGGAGGGACAGGGCGTTCCTTTCTTT. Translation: CASIPAEGQGVPFF.

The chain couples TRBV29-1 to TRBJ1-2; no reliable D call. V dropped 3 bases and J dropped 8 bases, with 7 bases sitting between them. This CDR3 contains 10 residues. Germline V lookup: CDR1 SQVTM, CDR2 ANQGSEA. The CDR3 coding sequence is TGCAGCGTTGACGGGCACGGCTACACCTTC. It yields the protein CSVDGHGYTF.

The CDR3 bases are TGTGCCAGCAGTGACCTCCACCGGCAGGCCGATTTCACAGATACGCAGTATTTT. Translating it yields CASSDLHRQADFTDTQYF. The chain employs TRBV2 and TRBJ2-3; D remains unclear. Germline CDR1 and CDR2: SNHLY and FYNNEI. V dropped 3 bases and J dropped 2 bases, with 21 bases sitting between them. CDR3 length: 18 amino acids.

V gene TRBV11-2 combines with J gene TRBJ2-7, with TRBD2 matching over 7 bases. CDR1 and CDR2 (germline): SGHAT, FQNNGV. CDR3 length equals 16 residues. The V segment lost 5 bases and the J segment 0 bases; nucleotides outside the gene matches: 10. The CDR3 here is CASSPPLGRDSYEQYF. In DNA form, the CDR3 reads TGTGCCAGCAGCCCCCCCCTGGGGAGGGACTCCTACGAGCAGTACTTC. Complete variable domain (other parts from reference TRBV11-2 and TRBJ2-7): EAGVAQSPRYKIIEKRQSVAFWCNPISGHATLYWYQQILGQGPKLLIQFQNNGVVDDSQLPKDRFSAERLKGVDSTLKIQPAKLEDSAVYLCASSPPLGRDSYEQYFGPGTRLTVT.

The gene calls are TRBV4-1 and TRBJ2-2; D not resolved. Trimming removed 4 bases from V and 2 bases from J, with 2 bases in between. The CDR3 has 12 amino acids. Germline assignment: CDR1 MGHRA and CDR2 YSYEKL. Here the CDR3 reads CASSRNTGELFF. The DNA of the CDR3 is TGCGCCAGCAGCCGAAACACCGGGGAGCTGTTTTTT.

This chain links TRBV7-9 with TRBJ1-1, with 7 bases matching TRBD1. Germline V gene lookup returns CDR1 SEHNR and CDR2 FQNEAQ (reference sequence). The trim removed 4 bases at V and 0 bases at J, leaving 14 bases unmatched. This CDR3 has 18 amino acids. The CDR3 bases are TGTGCCAGCAGCTCTGACTCATGGGACAGTCATTTGAACACTGAAGCTTTCTTT. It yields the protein CASSSDSWDSHLNTEAFF.

This CDR3 is CASSSGLVYNEQFF. In DNA, the CDR3 is TGTGCCAGCAGTTCGGGACTAGTCTACAATGAGCAGTTCTTC. The genes are TRBV6-5 and TRBJ2-1; 8 nucleotides match TRBD2. This CDR3 spans 14 amino acids. Germline assignment: CDR1 MNHEY and CDR2 SVGAGI. Unmatched junction bases numbered 2, after V lost 4 bases and J lost 3 bases.

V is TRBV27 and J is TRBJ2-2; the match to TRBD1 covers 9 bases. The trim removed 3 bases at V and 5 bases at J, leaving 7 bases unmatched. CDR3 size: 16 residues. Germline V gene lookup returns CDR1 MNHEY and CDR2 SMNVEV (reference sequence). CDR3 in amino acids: CASSFRDRVLTGELFF. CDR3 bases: TGTGCCAGCAGTTTTAGGGACAGGGTTTTGACCGGGGAGCTGTTTTTT.

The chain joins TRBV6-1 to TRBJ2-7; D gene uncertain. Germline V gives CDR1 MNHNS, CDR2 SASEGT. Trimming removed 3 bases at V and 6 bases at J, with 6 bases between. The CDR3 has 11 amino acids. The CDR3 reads CASSEGSEQYF. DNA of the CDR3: TGTGCCAGCAGTGAGGGGTCCGAGCAGTACTTC.

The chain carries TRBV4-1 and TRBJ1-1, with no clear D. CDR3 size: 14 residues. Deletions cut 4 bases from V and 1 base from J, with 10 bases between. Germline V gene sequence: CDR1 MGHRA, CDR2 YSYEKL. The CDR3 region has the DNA TGCGCCAGCAGCCTGACGGTGGGGAACACTGAAGCTTTCTTT. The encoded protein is CASSLTVGNTEAFF.

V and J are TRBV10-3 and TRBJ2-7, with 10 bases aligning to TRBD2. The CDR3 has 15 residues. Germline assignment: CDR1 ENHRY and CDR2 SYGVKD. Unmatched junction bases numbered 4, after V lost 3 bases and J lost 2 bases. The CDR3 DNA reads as TGTGCCATCAGTGACCCAGCGGGAGGGCCCTACGAGCAGTACTTC. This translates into CAISDPAGGPYEQYF.

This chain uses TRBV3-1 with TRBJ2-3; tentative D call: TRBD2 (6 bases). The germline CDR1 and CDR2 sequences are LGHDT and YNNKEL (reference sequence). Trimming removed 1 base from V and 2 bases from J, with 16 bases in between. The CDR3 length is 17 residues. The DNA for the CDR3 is TGTGCCAGCAGCCAAGCCCCCGGGGCGGGGAACACAGATACGCAGTATTTT. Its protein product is CASSQAPGAGNTDTQYF.

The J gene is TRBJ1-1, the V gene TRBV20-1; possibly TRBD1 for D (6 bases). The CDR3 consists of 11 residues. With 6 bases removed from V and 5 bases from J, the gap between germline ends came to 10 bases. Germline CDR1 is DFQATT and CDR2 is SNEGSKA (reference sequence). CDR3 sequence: CSAQRGTEAFF. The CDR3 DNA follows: TGCAGTGCCCAGAGGGGGACTGAAGCTTTCTTT.

Here the CDR3 DNA reads TGCAGCGTTACAGGGGGCTCTGGAAACACCATATATTTT. It codes for CSVTGGSGNTIYF. This chain joins TRBV29-1 and TRBJ1-3; 8 positions agree with TRBD1. Germline-derived CDR1 and CDR2 are SQVTM and ANQGSEA. The CDR3 is made up of 13 amino acids. V was pared by 5 bases and J by 0 bases, with 0 bases of the junction left unmatched. The variable domain in full, with the rest retrieved from reference TRBV29-1 and TRBJ1-3, is SAVISQKPSRDICQRGTSLTIQCQVDSQVTMMFWYRQQPGQSLTLIATANQGSEATYESGFVIDKFPISRPNLTFSTLTVSNMSPEDSSIYLCSVTGGSGNTIYFGEGSWLTVV.

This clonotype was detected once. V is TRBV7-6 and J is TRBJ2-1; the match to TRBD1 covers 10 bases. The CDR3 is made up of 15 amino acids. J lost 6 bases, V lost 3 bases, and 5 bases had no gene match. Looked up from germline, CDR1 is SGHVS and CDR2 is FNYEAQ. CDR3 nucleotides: TGTGCCAGCAGCTTGACAGGGGGCGAGGGCAATGAGCAGTTCTTC. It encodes CASSLTGGEGNEQFF. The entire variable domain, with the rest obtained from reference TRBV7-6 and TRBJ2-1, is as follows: GAGVSQSPRYKVTKRGQDVALRCDPISGHVSLYWYRQALGQGPEFLTYFNYEAQQDKSGLPNDRFSAERPEGSISTLTIQRTEQRDSAMYRCASSLTGGEGNEQFFGPGTRLTVL.

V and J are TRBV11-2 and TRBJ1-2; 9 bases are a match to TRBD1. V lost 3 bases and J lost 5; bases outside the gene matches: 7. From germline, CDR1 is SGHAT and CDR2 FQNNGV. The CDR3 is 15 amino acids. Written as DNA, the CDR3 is TGTGCCAGCAGCTTGACAGGGGGGTGGGATTATGGCTACACCTTC. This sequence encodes CASSLTGGWDYGYTF.